A selection of T cell receptor beta chains follows, all from one sample in a study of CD8 T cells in Susac syndrome. One entry per CDR3 protein results from TCRdb running MiXCR on the immunoSEQ multiplex PCR reads. The repertoire holds 180,000 or so distinct CDR3 sequences, with around 94% as singletons. Sequenced: CD4+ T cells from PBMCs. The receptors derive from a human donor in good health. CDR3s include the opening cysteine and the closing phenylalanine or tryptophan. The D gene is left open where the match is weak.

d_call,j_call,v_call,cdr3_nt,cdr3_aa
-,TRBJ1-5,TRBV30,TGTGCCTGGAAGGGGGGGAATCAGCCCCAGCATTTT,CAWKGGNQPQHF
TRBD2,TRBJ2-1,TRBV7-8,TGTGCCAGCAGCTACGACATACTAGCGGGGGGGATTGAGCAGTTCTTC,CASSYDILAGGIEQFF
-,TRBJ2-7,TRBV4-3,TGCGCCAGCAGCCAAGATCGAGGCCCAGGGTCGGAGGAGCAGTACTTC,CASSQDRGPGSEEQYF
TRBD2,TRBJ2-3,TRBV5-1,TGCGCCAGCAGCCCGGGACTAGCGCCAGATACGCAGTATTTT,CASSPGLAPDTQYF
TRBD1,TRBJ2-2,TRBV4-3,TGCGCCAGCAGCCAAGAACCACCGGGACAGGGGGCTGTCACCGGGGAGCTGTTTTTT,CASSQEPPGQGAVTGELFF
-,TRBJ2-5,TRBV20-1,TGCAGTGCTAGACGCCAGACAGAGACCCAGTACTTC,CSARRQTETQYF
-,TRBJ2-3,TRBV24-1,TGTGCCACCAGTGATAAGGGGCGTACTCCGCAGTATTTT,CATSDKGRTPQYF
-,TRBJ2-3,TRBV7-7,TGTGCTAGCAGCTCTCAAAGCACAGATACGCAGTATTTT,CASSSQSTDTQYF
-,TRBJ2-7,TRBV7-2,TGTGCCAGCAGCTCTACGGAGTACGAGCAGTACTTC,CASSSTEYEQYF
-,TRBJ1-2,TRBV7-2,TGTGCCAGCAGCGCGCAGGGTGGCTACACCTTC,CASSAQGGYTF
-,TRBJ2-7,TRBV18,TGTGCCAGCTCACCGGAAGGAATCAAGGGCAACGAGCAGTACTTC,CASSPEGIKGNEQYF
-,TRBJ2-6,TRBV5-1,TGCGCCAGCAGGGCAGCCGGTGGAAAGGCTGGGGCCAACGTCCTGACTTTC,CASRAAGGKAGANVLTF
-,TRBJ1-1,TRBV29-1,TGCAGCGTCACAGGGAACACTGAAGCTTTCTTT,CSVTGNTEAFF